This T cell receptor beta chain was captured by sequencing in a study of T cell repertoires in cytomegalovirus infection. The wider study: Public TCR beta signatures provided an indication of both CMV infection and a matching HLA type.

On this clonotype: The antigen is undetermined.

Each CDR3 protein gets one entry after TCRdb re-called the reads with MiXCR. The sample lists hundreds of thousands of distinct CDR3 sequences; approximately 32% were seen once. Trimming removed 2 bases at V and 1 base at J, with 8 bases between. The CDR3 runs to 14 residues. Germline CDR1 and CDR2: MNHEY and SVGEGT. The chain recombines TRBV6-2 or TRBV6-3 with TRBJ1-1; D ambiguous. This receptor was identified in a human donor in good health (CMV status not recorded). Some clones in this sample may be carry-over from other donors' samples. The sequenced sample was cultured CD8+ T cells from PBMCs, obtained from culture after CMV antigen stimulation. The CDR3 protein is CASSYSIRNTEAFF. The CDR3 DNA sequence: TGTGCCAGCAGTTACAGCATAAGGAACACTGAAGCTTTCTTT.